This T cell receptor (beta chain) was sequenced in a study of Ad26.COV2.S vaccination and SARS-CoV-2 variants. Across the whole study: Dosing was one shot or two shots 56 days apart.

Study results and limitations: Breadth, reportedly substantial, characterized the spike-specific CD8+ and CD4+ T cell responses after vaccination.

Some clones are missing from TCRdb's copy, which holds only in-frame ones; the method was immunoSEQ multiplex PCR. The sample consists of about 400,000 clones, around four fifths of them appearing once. The CDR3 totals 16 residues. Unmatched junction bases numbered 9, after V lost 4 bases and J lost 0 bases. Germline CDR1 DFQATT, CDR2 SNEGSKA (reference sequence). The sample's treatment: some 19 received Ad26.COV2.S at low or high dose, single or two shots; roughly five received placebo; per-sample allocation not given. Collection of samples fell on day 63 after the first vaccine or placebo injection. This person who donated was an adult of 18-55 years in Boston. For this clone: The target antigen is unknown.

Sample: peripheral blood, taken in a trial of Ad26.COV2.S vaccine versus placebo. This chain connects TRBV20-1 to TRBJ2-1, with TRBD2 matching 7 bases. This TCR derives from a person between 18 and 60 years old who received the Ad26.COV2.S COVID-19 vaccine or a placebo. The CDR3 sequence: CSATDYGGSSYNEQFF. The CDR3 DNA sequence: TGCAGTGCTACTGACTACGGCGGGAGCTCCTACAATGAGCAGTTCTTC.